What follows are 14 T cell receptor beta chains derived from one specimen sequenced in a study of human T cells and chemical hapten exposure. MiXCR, run by TCRdb on the RACE reads, gives a single entry per CDR3 protein. Seen here are 50,000 to 65,000 distinct CDR3 sequences, over 8% observed once, and the top ten hold 11% to 15%. Time point denoted: pre-sensitization, week 0. Treatment indicated: therapeutic diphenylcyclopropenone sensitization with weekly scalp DPC. The sample in question was whole blood, obtained in connection with sensitization to the hapten diphenylcyclopropenone (DPC). All receptors derive from a woman aged 35 to 49 with alopecia areata. Some clones in this sample may be carry-over from other donors' samples.

This clonotype was picked up many times. This chain links TRBV5-1 with TRBJ2-3, with TRBD2 matching over 11 bases. Germline loops: CDR1 SGHRS, CDR2 YFSETQ. Trimming took 4 bases from V and 4 from J; bases not matched to a gene: 2. The CDR3 runs to 14 residues. The CDR3 is CASSRLAGSDTQYF. The CDR3 DNA is TGCGCCAGCAGCCGACTAGCGGGGTCAGATACGCAGTATTTT. Combining the CDR3 with reference TRBV5-1 and TRBJ2-3 gives the whole variable domain KAGVTQTPRYLIKTRGQQVTLSCSPISGHRSVSWYQQTPGQGLQFLFEYFSETQRNKGNFPGRFSGRQFSNSRSEMNVSTLELGDSALYLCASSRLAGSDTQYFGPGTRLTVL.

This clonotype was observed a few times. The chain carries TRBV7-3 and TRBJ2-2; D gene uncertain. The germline V and J ends were trimmed by 1 base and 4 bases, with 7 bases remaining between them. The CDR3 consists of 14 residues. Germline CDR1 SGHTA, CDR2 FQGTGA. The CDR3 protein is CASSLKGSTGELFF. In DNA, the CDR3 is TGTGCCAGCAGCTTAAAAGGGTCCACCGGGGAGCTGTTTTTT.

This clonotype showed up many times. One end of the junction fails to match germline, which may point to a read error. This rearrangement joins TRBV2 to TRBJ2-4, with D possibly matching TRBD2 (5 bases). Germline V gene lookup returns CDR1 SNHLY and CDR2 FYNNEI. The CDR3 length is 14 residues. The CDR3 loop reads CASSTVLAKHIQYF. The CDR3, as DNA: TGTGCCAGCAGTACGGTTCTAGCCAAACACATTCAGTACTTC.

This clonotype was observed many times. The chain links TRBV21-1 to TRBJ2-7. TRBV21-1 is tagged as a pseudogene. The CDR3 runs 14 residues. CDR3 bases: TGTGCCAGCAGCAAACGAAGGCATCTGGACGAGCAGTACTTC. Translating gives CASSKRRHLDEQYF.

This clonotype was seen repeatedly, ten times or more. The chain combines TRBV7-6 with TRBJ2-5; 7 bases agree with TRBD1. Germline V gene data show CDR1 as SGHVS and CDR2 as FNYEAQ. V gave up 0 bases and J gave up 7 bases; unmatched junction bases: 5. The CDR3 runs 14 residues. CDR3: CASSLANTGVTQYF. The CDR3 DNA reads as TGTGCCAGCAGCTTAGCAAACACAGGGGTGACCCAGTACTTC.

This clonotype came up many times. The CDR3 DNA follows: TGCAGTGCTAGAACGGGCTCCGGGAACACTGAAGCTTTCTTT. Protein: CSARTGSGNTEAFF. This rearrangement joins TRBV20-1 to TRBJ1-1; D call uncertain. V dropped 2 bases and J dropped 1 base, with 11 bases sitting between them. The CDR3 length is 14 residues. Germline-derived CDR1 and CDR2 are DFQATT and SNEGSKA (reference sequence).

This clonotype was found once. The V call is TRBV29-1, the J call TRBJ2-6; TRBD1 agrees at 8 bases. Trimming cost V 7 bases and J 0 bases; bases outside gene matches: 5. Germline-derived CDR1 and CDR2 are SQVTM and ANQGSEA. The CDR3 spans 15 residues. CDR3 residues: CSASGQGSGANVLTF. Written as DNA, the CDR3 is TGCAGCGCCTCAGGACAGGGCTCTGGGGCCAACGTCCTGACTTTC.

The V call is TRBV3-1, the J call TRBJ1-1; D is perhaps TRBD1 (5 bases). This CDR3 contains 15 residues. CDR1 is LGHDT, CDR2 YNNKEL, per germline (reference sequence). V was trimmed by 4 bases and J by 5 bases, leaving 17 bases between them. The CDR3 DNA reads as TGTGCCAGCAGCCCCCCCCGGGGCCGTGGGACTGAAGCTTTCTTT. Its protein is CASSPPRGRGTEAFF.

This clonotype was found many times. The chain carries TRBV18 and TRBJ1-4, with D maybe TRBD1 (5 bases). Trimming removed 3 bases from V and 0 bases from J, with 17 bases in between. CDR1 and CDR2 from the germline V gene are KGHSH and LQKENI. The CDR3 runs 18 residues. CDR3 coding DNA: TGTGCCAGCTCACCGCTCTCCGACAGCTTTGCAACTAATGAAAAACTGTTTTTT. It encodes CASSPLSDSFATNEKLFF.

This clonotype was observed at least ten times. The chain is built from TRBV7-9 and TRBJ2-1, with 7 bases fitting TRBD2. Germline CDR1 reads SEHNR; CDR2 reads FQNEAQ (reference sequence). The V segment lost 8 bases and the J segment 8 bases; nucleotides outside the gene matches: 6. The CDR3 is made up of 12 amino acids. CDR3 nucleotide sequence: TGTGCCAGCTTGGCTAGCGGAGATGAGCAGTTCTTC. The encoded protein is CASLASGDEQFF.

In this sample, this clonotype turned up many times. The V gene is TRBV11-3, the J gene TRBJ2-3, with 9 bases identical to TRBD2. This CDR3 has 14 residues. Losses at the gene ends were 5 bases for V and 5 bases for J; bases not matched to a gene: 5. The germline gives CDR1 SGHNT, CDR2 YENEEA. The CDR3 loop is CASSLGLAGDTQYF. The CDR3 DNA is TGTGCCAGCAGCCTGGGACTAGCAGGAGATACGCAGTATTTT.

This clonotype appeared many times. The chain joins TRBV5-1 to TRBJ1-6; unclear D gene. Germline assignment: CDR1 SGHRS and CDR2 YFSETQ. The CDR3 totals 16 residues. Trimming pared 0 bases from V and 3 bases from J, leaving 10 bases between. For the CDR3, the DNA is TGCGCCAGCAGCTTGGAAACGGCTAACTATAATTCACCCCTCCACTTT. Its translation is CASSLETANYNSPLHF.

The V and J genes are TRBV7-9 and TRBJ1-5, with 11 bases that match TRBD1. The CDR3 totals 18 residues. Trimming removed 3 bases from V and 0 bases from J; junction bases left unmatched: 7. Germline CDR1 reads SEHNR; CDR2 reads FQNEAQ (reference sequence). Written as DNA, the CDR3 is TGTGCCAGCAGCTTTACCGGGACAGGGGGGTATAGCAATCAGCCCCAGCATTTT. As protein: CASSFTGTGGYSNQPQHF.

The chain combines TRBV6-5 with TRBJ2-2, with 8 bases lining up with TRBD2. V dropped 7 bases and J dropped 2; count of bases not matched to a gene: 9. This CDR3 is built from 16 residues. Germline lookup yields CDR1 MNHEY and CDR2 SVGAGI. CDR3 bases: TGTGCCAGCACCGAAAGCGGGGGACTCAACACCGGGGAGCTGTTTTTT. Protein: CASTESGGLNTGELFF.